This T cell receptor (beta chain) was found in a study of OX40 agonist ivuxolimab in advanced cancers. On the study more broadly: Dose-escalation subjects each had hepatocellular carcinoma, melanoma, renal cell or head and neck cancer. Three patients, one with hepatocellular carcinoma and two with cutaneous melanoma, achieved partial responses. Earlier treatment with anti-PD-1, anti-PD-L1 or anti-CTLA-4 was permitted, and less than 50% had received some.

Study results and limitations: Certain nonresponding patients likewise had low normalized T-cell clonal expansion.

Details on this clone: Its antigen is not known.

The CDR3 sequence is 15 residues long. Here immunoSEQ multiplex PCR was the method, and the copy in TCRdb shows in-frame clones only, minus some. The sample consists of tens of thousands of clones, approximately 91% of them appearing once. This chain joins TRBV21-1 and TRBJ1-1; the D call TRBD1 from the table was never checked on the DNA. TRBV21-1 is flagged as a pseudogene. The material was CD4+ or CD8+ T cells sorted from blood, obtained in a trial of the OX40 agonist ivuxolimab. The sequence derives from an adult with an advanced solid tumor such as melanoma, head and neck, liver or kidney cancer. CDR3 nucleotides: TGTGCCAGCAGCAGCCCTTGGACAGCCAACACTGAAGCTTTCTTT. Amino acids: CASSSPWTANTEAFF.